These T cell receptor beta chains were read from a single sample in a study of Ad26.COV2.S vaccination and SARS-CoV-2 variants. Assay used: immunoSEQ multiplex PCR; TCRdb lists only in-frame clones, some missing. The sample includes approximately 300,000 clones, about 82% of them seen just once. This specimen was peripheral blood, taken in a trial of Ad26.COV2.S vaccine versus placebo. These receptors were obtained from a person between 18 and 65 years old who received the Ad26.COV2.S COVID-19 vaccine or a placebo. Each CDR3 is given with its conserved first and last residue. The D gene is left open where the match is weak. The size of a clone is reported for some rows only, either as once, few or many, or as a class for expanded clones.

len	abundance	d_gene	v_gene	j_gene	CDR3aa	CDR3nt
15	NA	TRBD1	TRBV5-1	TRBJ1-6	CASSSNGDRGSPLHF	TGCGCCAGCAGCTCAAATGGGGACAGAGGATCACCCCTCCACTTT
12	NA	NA	TRBV2	TRBJ2-3	CASSELTDTQYF	TGTGCCAGCAGCGAGCTCACAGATACGCAGTATTTT
14	NA	NA	TRBV7-6	TRBJ2-7	CASSLSWGDHEQYF	TGTGCCAGCAGCTTGTCCTGGGGTGACCACGAGCAGTACTTC
14	NA	NA	TRBV2	TRBJ1-5	CASSESHSNQPQHF	TGTGCCAGCAGCGAAAGTCATAGCAATCAGCCCCAGCATTTT
18	once	TRBD1	TRBV5-4	TRBJ1-2	CASSLGGGQGKRGSGYTF	TGTGCCAGCAGCTTGGGAGGGGGACAGGGGAAGAGGGGAAGTGGCTACACCTTC
17	NA	NA	TRBV10-3	TRBJ2-3	CAISESWVVSVTDTQYF	TGTGCCATCAGTGAGTCGTGGGTTGTCAGTGTCACAGATACGCAGTATTTT
13	NA	NA	TRBV6-1	TRBJ1-4	CASSEDLNEKLFF	TGTGCCAGCAGTGAGGACCTAAATGAAAAACTGTTTTTT
16	NA	NA	TRBV5-5	TRBJ1-6	CASSFLQGYYNSPLHF	TGTGCCAGCAGCTTTCTACAGGGTTACTATAATTCACCCCTCCACTTT
14	few	TRBD1	TRBV30	TRBJ1-2	CAWSEQGGVYGYTF	TGTGCCTGGAGTGAACAGGGGGGTGTGTATGGCTACACCTTC
15	NA	NA	TRBV19	TRBJ1-4	CASKLQGVTNEKLFF	TGTGCCAGCAAACTTCAGGGAGTCACTAATGAAAAACTGTTTTTT
17	NA	TRBD1	TRBV6-2/TRBV6-3	TRBJ1-2	CASSQNFTGGSNGGYTF	TGTGCCAGCAGTCAAAATTTTACAGGGGGTTCAAATGGTGGCTACACCTTC
13	NA	NA	TRBV9	TRBJ2-3	CASSTDLTDTQYF	TGTGCCAGCAGCACCGACCTCACGGATACGCAGTATTTT
15	NA	NA	TRBV10-3	TRBJ2-2	CAISELGPNTGELFF	TGTGCCATCAGTGAATTAGGGCCCAACACCGGGGAGCTGTTTTTT
16	NA	TRBD2	TRBV9	TRBJ2-1	CASSVDVQRGVGEQFF	TGTGCCAGCAGCGTAGACGTCCAGCGGGGGGTAGGTGAGCAGTTCTTC
17	NA	NA	TRBV7-2	TRBJ2-7	CASSLITIWGNTYEQYF	TGTGCCAGCAGCTTAATTACTATATGGGGGAATACCTACGAGCAGTACTTC
16	NA	TRBD1	TRBV19	TRBJ1-2	CASSAIGTGSNYGYTF	TGTGCCAGTAGTGCAATCGGGACAGGTTCTAACTATGGCTACACCTTC